This TCR beta chain stems from a study of blood T cell repertoires in COVID-19. Whole-study context: There were acute and convalescent COVID-19 samples, and they came from the United States, Italy and Spain.

V was pared by 5 bases and J by 4 bases, with 18 bases between. There are 15 residues in the CDR3. The germline V gene encodes CDR1 SGHTS and CDR2 YDEGEE. Profiling relied on immunoSEQ multiplex PCR, and the TCRdb table lists in-frame clones only, not all of them. The sample has 80,000 to 90,000 clones, 75% to 90% seen once; the top ten hold roughly 1.2%. Sequencing used peripheral blood. V usage is TRBV5-8 and J usage is TRBJ1-2; perhaps TRBD1 as D (6 bases). The sequence came from a man older than 75 with active or convalescent COVID-19. The CDR3 loop is CASSLNRQASYGYTF. CDR3 in DNA: TGTGCCAGCAGTCTAAACCGACAGGCCTCCTATGGCTACACCTTC.